This record concerns one T cell receptor (beta chain) sequence. Its antigen is not identified. The entry originates in a study of T cell responses to AZD1222 COVID-19 vaccine. V was cut by 2 bases and J by 6 bases, with 7 bases left in between. CDR3 length equals 12 residues. Germline V gene sequence: CDR1 MNHEY, CDR2 SVGAGI. Produced via immunoSEQ multiplex PCR; TCRdb's table is partial and in-frame only. This sample yields some 150,000 clones, of which about 87% are seen a single time; over 12% belongs to the top ten. Study conclusions and caveats: Regions 160-218 and 743-854 dominated among vaccine-associated CD4 TCRs spanning spike. White British donors predominated, females outnumbered males, and clonal diversity was possibly underestimated.

This chain links TRBV6-5 with TRBJ1-1; D unclear. Sample: peripheral blood, taken on day 0 of AZD1222 vaccination. The TCR comes from an adult in good health. This chain's CDR3 is CASSYLGSEAFF. For the CDR3, the DNA is TGTGCCAGCAGTTACCTGGGGTCTGAAGCTTTCTTT.